The text below deals with one T cell receptor (beta chain). The data were taken from a study of blood T cell repertoires in COVID-19. Study information: In each case, the material was cDNA or gDNA derived from T cells, B-cell-depleted T cells, or PBMCs.

There are 12 residues in the CDR3. Trimming removed 5 bases from V and 9 bases from J, with 11 bases in between. Per germline, CDR1 PRHDT and CDR2 FYEKMQ (reference sequence). The authors' processing: Reference gene primer amplification in the assay estimated nucleated cell counts. The table came from immunoSEQ multiplex PCR; TCRdb's copy has only in-frame clones and leaves some out. V, J and clone size are taken as reported in that table, and D and trimming were inferred from the DNA itself. The table has more than 150,000 clones, about 85% seen once. The receptor comes from a woman aged 70-85 years with acute or convalescent COVID-19. Sequencing used peripheral blood. The chain joins TRBV13 to TRBJ2-1; D remains unclear. CDR3 sequence reads: CASSAPPGEQFF. The CDR3 DNA reads TGTGCCAGCAGCGCCCCCCCCGGTGAGCAGTTCTTC.